The TCR beta chain under discussion was sequenced for a study of human thymus T cells. Whole-study findings and limits: Thymic and blood repertoires seemed to favor certain V and J genes.

Concerning this clone: Antigen: not known.

Germline V lookup: CDR1 SGDLS, CDR2 YYNGEE. The V gene lost 3 bases and the J gene lost 4 bases, with 10 bases spanning the gap. This CDR3 is built from 14 residues. Assay: immunoSEQ multiplex PCR; the TCRdb copy retains only in-frame clones and omits some. The sample includes approximately 46,000 clones, about 95% of them seen just once. This TCR was recovered from a girl less than two years old with a congenital heart defect but otherwise immunologically healthy. Sample: blood. The rearrangement joins TRBV9 to TRBJ2-2, with a possible D match to TRBD1 (5 bases). The CDR3 is CASSGQGFTGELFF. In DNA form, the CDR3 reads TGTGCCAGCAGCGGCCAGGGTTTCACCGGGGAGCTGTTTTTT. The whole variable domain, filled in from reference TRBV9 and TRBJ2-2, reads DSGVTQTPKHLITATGQRVTLRCSPRSGDLSVYWYQQSLDQGLQFLIQYYNGEERAKGNILERFSAQQFPDLHSELNLSSLELGDSALYFCASSGQGFTGELFFGEGSRLTVL.